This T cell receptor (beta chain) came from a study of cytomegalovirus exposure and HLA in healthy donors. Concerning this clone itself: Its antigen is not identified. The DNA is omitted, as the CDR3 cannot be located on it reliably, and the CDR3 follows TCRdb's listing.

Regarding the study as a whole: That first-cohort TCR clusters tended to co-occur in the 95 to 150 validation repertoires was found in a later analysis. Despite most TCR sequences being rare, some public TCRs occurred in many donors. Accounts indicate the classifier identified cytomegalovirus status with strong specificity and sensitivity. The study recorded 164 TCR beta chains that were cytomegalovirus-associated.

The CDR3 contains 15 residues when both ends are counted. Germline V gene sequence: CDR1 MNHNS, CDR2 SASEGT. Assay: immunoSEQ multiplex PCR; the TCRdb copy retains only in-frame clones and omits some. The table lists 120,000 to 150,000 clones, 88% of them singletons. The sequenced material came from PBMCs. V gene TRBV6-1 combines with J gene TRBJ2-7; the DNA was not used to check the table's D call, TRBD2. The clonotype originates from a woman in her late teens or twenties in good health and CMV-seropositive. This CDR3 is CASSSSETGSYEQYF.